These T cell receptor beta chains were read from a single sample in a study of cytomegalovirus exposure and HLA in healthy donors. TCRdb keeps only in-frame clones here, not all; method: immunoSEQ multiplex PCR. There are about 180,000 clones in the sample; 65% to 90% occur only once, and 0.95% to 1.5% lies in the top ten. The sequencing input was PBMCs. These receptors were taken from a girl aged 2 to 9 in good health and CMV-seropositive. CDR3s include the opening cysteine and the closing phenylalanine or tryptophan. The size field is filled for only some rows; it gives once, few, many or a size class.

. TRBJ2-5 TRBV27 CASLEEETQYF
once TRBJ1-2 TRBV6-6 CASTPLGSDRIYGYTF
. TRBJ2-1 TRBV30 CAWTGVSYNEQFF
few TRBJ1-5 TRBV6-5 CASRGSGPQHF
. TRBJ1-5 TRBV6-5 CASSYKGADSNQPQHF
. TRBJ2-3 TRBV7-8 CASSLGTHSGDTTDTQYF
. TRBJ2-5 TRBV10-3 CAISTGTGGLETQYF
once TRBJ1-5 TRBV28 CASSTPTGANQPQHF
. TRBJ2-7 TRBV29-1 CSVGTGPSYEQYF
. TRBJ2-7 TRBV23-1 CASRRRATVYEQYF
. TRBJ2-4 TRBV7-2 CASSFQRELAKNIQYF
. TRBJ2-5 TRBV5-1 CASSFGTSGRPSETQYF
. TRBJ1-1 TRBV4-2 CASSQGAWEEFSDMNTEAFF
. TRBJ2-7 TRBV6-1 CATLSGQGFSAEQYF
. TRBJ1-1 TRBV5-1 CASSPGQGVPIHTEAFF
. TRBJ2-7 TRBV28 CASSATGRGGIYEQYF
. TRBJ2-5 TRBV7-3 CASSLGLAGGYQETQYF
. TRBJ1-1 TRBV7-8 CASSLLRGGLNTEAFF
. TRBJ2-5 TRBV30 CAWSKGQGVGQYF
few TRBJ1-1 TRBV6-1 CASGTVVSTVTEAFF
. TRBJ2-3 TRBV5-1 CASSLVALRGRTTDTQYF
. TRBJ2-1 TRBV11-2 CASSLDLLGDNEQFF
. TRBJ2-7 TRBV19 CASSIRQGYEQYF
. TRBJ2-7 TRBV11-2 CASSSSYEQYF
. TRBJ1-6 TRBV12-5 CASGLVQGLTGYNSPLHF
. TRBJ1-1 TRBV7-9 CASSEPTGTRDEAFF
. TRBJ1-2 TRBV7-6 CASSLETGSYGYTF
. TRBJ2-7 TRBV6-1 CASSESWYSSYEQYF
. TRBJ2-7 TRBV20-1 CSAGRGTEQYF
. TRBJ1-2 TRBV19 CAFPISRYGYTF
. TRBJ2-2 TRBV28 CASSFRSGELFF
. TRBJ1-4 TRBV15 CATSRTGGTNEKLFF
. TRBJ2-7 TRBV28 CASSDPPGQDSYEQYF
. TRBJ2-1 TRBV9 CASTRGQGAYNEQFF
. TRBJ2-7 TRBV29-1 CSVETGVGDEQYF
. TRBJ2-6 TRBV30 CAWTFSSGANVLTF
. TRBJ2-3 TRBV11-2 CASSFRDTQYF
. TRBJ2-3 TRBV5-1 CASRLSNVAGGVADTQYF
. TRBJ2-1 TRBV5-1 CASSLDTSSYNEQFF
. TRBJ2-1 TRBV9 CASSVAIGLADNEQFF
. TRBJ1-1 TRBV9 CASSVSFGGDTEAFF
. TRBJ1-2 TRBV9 CASHPLQGGIYGYTF
. TRBJ1-6 TRBV4-2 CASSPREGTGKSSYNSPLHF
. TRBJ2-3 TRBV5-1 CASSLGQGGITDTQYF
once TRBJ2-7 TRBV4-1 CASSPTGSSYEQYF
. TRBJ1-6 TRBV9 CASSVEGAYNSPLHF